Detailed here is one T cell receptor beta chain. The antigen it recognizes is unknown. One end of the junction does not line up with germline, which may come from a read error. This record belongs to a study of T cell repertoires in cytomegalovirus infection (dated by TCRdb to about 2019). Study-level background: Peptide stimulations targeted recently identified HLA-C-restricted CMV epitopes, whose presentation resists viral immunomodulation, together with well-studied HLA-B-restricted epitopes. The HLA type of each donor mattered for the analysis, because public TCR beta signatures pointed to carriage of CMV infection along with the matching HLA type.

Read against the paper, the sample's treatment or condition label means: in vitro stimulation with specific CMV peptide epitopes to enrich CMV-specific T cells. General study outcomes and caveats: Cumulative frequency of public TCR beta family members discriminated carriers of CMV infection plus the relevant HLA type in this cohort and an independent 352-donor cohort. In the ex vivo response, HLA-C-restricted CMV-specific TCR beta clonotypes were dominant, and in two of eight donors the single most frequent clonotype came from this HLA-C-restricted group.

Sequencing was carried out with an Illumina HiSeq 1500. TCRdb reprocessing: public reads trimmed at Q25 with fastp, clones called with MiXCR, in-frame beta chains kept. For every CDR3 protein sequence, its rows merge into one entry that carries the most common genes and DNA. Within this sample are 100,000 to 150,000 distinct CDR3 sequences, with roughly 32% of them counted one time only. The top ten clones comprise about 53% of the sample. Including cysteine and phenylalanine, the CDR3 has 16 amino acids. Only the CDR3 DNA is retained, 48 bases long and in frame from the first base. For CDR1 and CDR2, the germline V gene (reference sequence) lists MNHEY and SMNVEV.

This sequence was found in a human donor in good health (CMV status not recorded). Some clones in this sample may be carry-over from other donors' samples. The sequenced sample was CD8+ T cells from cultured PBMCs, obtained from culture after CMV antigen stimulation. The chain uses TRBV27 and TRBJ1-3, with TRBD1 as a weak D call on 6 bases. The CDR3 is CASSRGQPFSGYTIYF. The DNA is as follows: TGTGCCAGCAGCCGCGGACAGCCTTTCTCTGGATACACCATATATTTT.